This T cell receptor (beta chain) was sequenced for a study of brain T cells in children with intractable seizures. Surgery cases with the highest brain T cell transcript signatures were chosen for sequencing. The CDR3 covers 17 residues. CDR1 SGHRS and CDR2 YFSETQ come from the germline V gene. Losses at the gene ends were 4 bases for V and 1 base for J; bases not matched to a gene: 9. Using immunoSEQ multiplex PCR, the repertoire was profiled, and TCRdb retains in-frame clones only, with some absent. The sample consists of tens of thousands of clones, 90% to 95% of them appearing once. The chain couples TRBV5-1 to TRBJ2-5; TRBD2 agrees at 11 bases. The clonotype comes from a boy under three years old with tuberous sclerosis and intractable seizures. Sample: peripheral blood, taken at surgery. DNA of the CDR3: TGCGCCAGCAGCCTAATGGGTACTAGCGGGAGCCAAGAGACCCAGTACTTC. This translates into CASSLMGTSGSQETQYF.